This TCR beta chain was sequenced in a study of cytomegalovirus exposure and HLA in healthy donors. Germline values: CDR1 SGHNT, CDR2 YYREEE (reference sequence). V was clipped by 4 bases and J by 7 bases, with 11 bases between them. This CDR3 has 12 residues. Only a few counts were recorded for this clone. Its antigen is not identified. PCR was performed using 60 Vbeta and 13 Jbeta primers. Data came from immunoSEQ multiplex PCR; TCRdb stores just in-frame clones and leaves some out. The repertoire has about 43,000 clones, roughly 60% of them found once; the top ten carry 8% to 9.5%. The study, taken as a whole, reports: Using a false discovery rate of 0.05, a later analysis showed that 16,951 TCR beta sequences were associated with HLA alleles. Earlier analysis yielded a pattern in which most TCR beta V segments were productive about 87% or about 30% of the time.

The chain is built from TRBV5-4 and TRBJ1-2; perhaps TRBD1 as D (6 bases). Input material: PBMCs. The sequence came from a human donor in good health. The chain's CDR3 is CASSRYRAGYTF. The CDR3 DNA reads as TGTGCCAGCAGCCGTTACAGGGCTGGCTACACCTTC.